The T cell receptor beta chain described here comes from a study of OX40 agonist ivuxolimab in advanced cancers. Here immunoSEQ multiplex PCR was the method, and the copy in TCRdb shows in-frame clones only, minus some. The sample includes about 79,000 clones, under 95% of them seen just once. Germline-derived CDR1 and CDR2 are ENHRY and SYGVKD. The ends were cut back, 3 bases at V and 4 bases at J, with 14 bases in the middle. There are 15 residues in the CDR3. The V and J genes are TRBV10-3 and TRBJ2-3; a weak D match, TRBD2 (5 bases). The sequenced sample was CD4+ or CD8+ T cells sorted from blood, obtained in a trial of the OX40 agonist ivuxolimab. This TCR came from an adult with an advanced solid tumor such as melanoma, head and neck, liver or kidney cancer. DNA for the CDR3: TGTGCCATCAGTGACTCGGGGAGCGGCCCAGATACGCAGTATTTT. Amino acid sequence: CAISDSGSGPDTQYF.